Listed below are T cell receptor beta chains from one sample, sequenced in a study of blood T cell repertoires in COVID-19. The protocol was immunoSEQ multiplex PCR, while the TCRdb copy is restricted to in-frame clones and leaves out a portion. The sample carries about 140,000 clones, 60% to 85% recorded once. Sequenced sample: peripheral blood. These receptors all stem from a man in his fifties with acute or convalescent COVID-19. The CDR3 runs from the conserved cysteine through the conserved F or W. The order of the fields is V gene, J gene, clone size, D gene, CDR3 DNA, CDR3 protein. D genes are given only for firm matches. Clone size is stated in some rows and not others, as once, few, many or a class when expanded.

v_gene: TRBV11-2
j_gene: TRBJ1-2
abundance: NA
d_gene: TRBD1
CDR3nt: TGTGCCAGCAGCGGATCGACAGGGGTAGACTATGGCTACACCTTC
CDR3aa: CASSGSTGVDYGYTF

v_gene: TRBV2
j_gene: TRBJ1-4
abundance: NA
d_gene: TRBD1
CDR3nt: TGTGCCAGCAGTGAAACAGGGGTAACTAATGAAAAACTGTTTTTT
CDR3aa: CASSETGVTNEKLFF

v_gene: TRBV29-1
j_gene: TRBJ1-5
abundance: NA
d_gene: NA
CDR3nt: TGCAGCGTTCGGCAGGGGATCGAGCAGCCCCAGCATTTT
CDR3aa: CSVRQGIEQPQHF

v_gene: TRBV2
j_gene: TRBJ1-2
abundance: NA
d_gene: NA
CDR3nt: TGTGCCAGCAATGAGATACAGGGCTATGGCTACACCTTC
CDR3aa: CASNEIQGYGYTF

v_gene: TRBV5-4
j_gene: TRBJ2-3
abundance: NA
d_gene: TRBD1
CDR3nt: TGTGCCAGCAGCTGGACGGGACAGGGTATTGCAGATACGCAGTATTTT
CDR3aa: CASSWTGQGIADTQYF

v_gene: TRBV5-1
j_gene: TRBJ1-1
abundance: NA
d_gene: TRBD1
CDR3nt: TGCGCCAGCAGTCCCCAGGGGGCAGGGACTGAAGCTTTCTTT
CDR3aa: CASSPQGAGTEAFF

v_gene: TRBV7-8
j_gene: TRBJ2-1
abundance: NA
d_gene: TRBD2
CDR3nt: TGTGCCAGCAGTACTAGCGGGGTCCCCTACAATGAGCAGTTCTTC
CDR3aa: CASSTSGVPYNEQFF

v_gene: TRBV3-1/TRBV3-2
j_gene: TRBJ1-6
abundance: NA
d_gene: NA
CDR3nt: TGTGCCAGCAGCCAAGTTGGGGCAGGGGCCAATTCACCCCTCCACTTT
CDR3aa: CASSQVGAGANSPLHF

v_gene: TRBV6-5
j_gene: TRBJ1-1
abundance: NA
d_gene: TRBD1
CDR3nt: TGTGCCAGCAGCACGAGACAGGGGCAAGCCGGGGCTTTCTTT
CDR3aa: CASSTRQGQAGAFF

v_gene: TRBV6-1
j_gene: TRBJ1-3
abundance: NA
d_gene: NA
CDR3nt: TGTGCCAGCAGTGGAAACAGCCTCAACTCTGGAAACACCATATATTTT
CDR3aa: CASSGNSLNSGNTIYF

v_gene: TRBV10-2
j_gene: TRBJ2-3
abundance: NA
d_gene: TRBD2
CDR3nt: TGCGCCAGCAGGGCGGGGGGGCCAATAGATACGCAGTATTTT
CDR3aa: CASRAGGPIDTQYF

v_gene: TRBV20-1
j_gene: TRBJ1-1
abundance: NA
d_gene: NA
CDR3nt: TGCAGTGCTAGTTGGCCTGAAGCTTTCTTT
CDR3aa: CSASWPEAFF

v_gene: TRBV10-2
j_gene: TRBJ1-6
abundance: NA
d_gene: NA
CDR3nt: TGCGCCAGCAGTGAGTCGCAGGGACTGAATAATTCACCCCTCCACTTT
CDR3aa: CASSESQGLNNSPLHF

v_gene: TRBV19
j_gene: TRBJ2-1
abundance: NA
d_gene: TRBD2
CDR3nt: TGTGCCAGTAGTATGGGAGTAGCGGGGGCCGACTACAATGAGCAGTTCTTC
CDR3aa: CASSMGVAGADYNEQFF

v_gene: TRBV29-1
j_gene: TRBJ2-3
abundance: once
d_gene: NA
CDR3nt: TGCAGCGTTGAAGATCCCAGGGGTAGCACAGATACGCAGTATTTT
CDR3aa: CSVEDPRGSTDTQYF

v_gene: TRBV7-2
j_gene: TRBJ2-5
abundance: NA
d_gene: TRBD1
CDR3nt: TGTGCCAGCAGCACGGGACAGGGCTTAGGAGAGACCCAGTACTTC
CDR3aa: CASSTGQGLGETQYF

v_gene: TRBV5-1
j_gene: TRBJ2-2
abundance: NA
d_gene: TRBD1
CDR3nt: TGCGCCAGCAGCGCAACCACAGGGGGCACCGGGGAGCTGTTTTTT
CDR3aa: CASSATTGGTGELFF

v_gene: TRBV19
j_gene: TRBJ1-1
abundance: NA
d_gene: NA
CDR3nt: TGTGCCAGTAGTCTTGGAAGCTCGGGCACTGAAGCTTTCTTT
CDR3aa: CASSLGSSGTEAFF

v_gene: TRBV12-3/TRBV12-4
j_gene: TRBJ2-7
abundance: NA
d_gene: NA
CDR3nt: TGTGCCAGCAGGCAGGGGATAGGCTACGAGCAGTACTTC
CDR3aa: CASRQGIGYEQYF

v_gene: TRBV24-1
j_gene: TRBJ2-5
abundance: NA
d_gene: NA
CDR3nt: TGTGCCACCAGTGCCAGACAACAAGAGACCCAGTACTTC
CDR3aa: CATSARQQETQYF

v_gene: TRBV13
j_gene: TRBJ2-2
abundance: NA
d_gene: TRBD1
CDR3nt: TGTGCCAGCATGGGACAGGGGGCCACCGGGGAGCTGTTTTTT
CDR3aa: CASMGQGATGELFF

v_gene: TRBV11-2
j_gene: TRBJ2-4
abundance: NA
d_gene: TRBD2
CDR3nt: TGTGCCAGCAGCTTAAGCGGGGGTATTGCCAAAAACATTCAGTACTTC
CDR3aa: CASSLSGGIAKNIQYF

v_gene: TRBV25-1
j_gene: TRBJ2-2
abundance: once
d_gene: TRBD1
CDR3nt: TGTGCCAGCACCGTGGGACAGGGGTATGCCGGGGAGCTGTTTTTT
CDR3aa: CASTVGQGYAGELFF

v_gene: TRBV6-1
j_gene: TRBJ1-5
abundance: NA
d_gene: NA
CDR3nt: TGTGCCAGCAGTGAAACACATGGCAATCAGCCCCAGCATTTT
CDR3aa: CASSETHGNQPQHF

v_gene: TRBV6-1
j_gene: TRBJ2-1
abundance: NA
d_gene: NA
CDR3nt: TGTGCCAGCAGTGAAAGGCAGGGGGGTAGCTCCTACAATGAGCAGTTCTTC
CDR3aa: CASSERQGGSSYNEQFF

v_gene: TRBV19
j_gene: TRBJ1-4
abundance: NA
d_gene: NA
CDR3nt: TGTGCCAGTAGTCAGGGGCTAAATGAAAAACTGTTTTTT
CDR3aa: CASSQGLNEKLFF

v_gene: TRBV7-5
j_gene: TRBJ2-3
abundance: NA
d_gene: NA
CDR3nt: TGTGCCAGAAGCTTAAGGGCTGAGGACAGGGTCCCAGATACGCAGTATTTT
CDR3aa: CARSLRAEDRVPDTQYF

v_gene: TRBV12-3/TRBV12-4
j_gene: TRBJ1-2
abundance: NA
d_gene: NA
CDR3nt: TGTGCCAGCAGTATTATTAACTATGGCTACACCTTC
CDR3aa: CASSIINYGYTF

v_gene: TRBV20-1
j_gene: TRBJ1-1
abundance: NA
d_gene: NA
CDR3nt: TGCAGTGCTACCCCTACGGCTGAAGCTTTCTTT
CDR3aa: CSATPTAEAFF

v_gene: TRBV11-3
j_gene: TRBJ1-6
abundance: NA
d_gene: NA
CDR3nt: TGTGCCAGCAGCTTCGGGACACCGCATTCACCCCTCCACTTT
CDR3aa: CASSFGTPHSPLHF

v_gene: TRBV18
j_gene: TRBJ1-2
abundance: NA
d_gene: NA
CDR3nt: TGTGCCAGCTCACCACGGGCCAGCCCTAACTATGGCTACACCTTC
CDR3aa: CASSPRASPNYGYTF

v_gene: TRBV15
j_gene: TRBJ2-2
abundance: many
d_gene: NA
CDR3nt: TGTGCCACCAGCAGAGGCAGGGCGGGGACCGGGGAGCTGTTTTTT
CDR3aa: CATSRGRAGTGELFF

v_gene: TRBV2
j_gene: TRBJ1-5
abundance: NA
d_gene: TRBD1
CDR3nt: TGTGCCAGCAGCGAACAGGCGACAGGGGGCAATCAGCCCCAGCATTTT
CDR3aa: CASSEQATGGNQPQHF